This T cell receptor beta chain is drawn from a study of human CD4 T cells and Enterobacteriaceae. The memory gate held CD4+ cells that were not CD45RA+CCR7+CD95- naive cells, over 98% pure. Germline V CDR1 and CDR2: SGHRS, YFSETQ. The length of the CDR3 is 15 residues. V lost 0 bases to trimming and J lost 0 bases, with 7 bases between them. Study conclusions and caveats: In the top 5%: about 55% of the 19 and about three fifths of the roughly 34 cross-reactive clonotypes.

Ex vivo total memory CD4+ samples were deeply sequenced, detecting one cell in 200,000. Sequencing used immunoSEQ multiplex PCR; TCRdb keeps in-frame clones, though not all of them. This sample carries 27,000 or so clones, approximately 78% of them seen once, and the ten largest clones take roughly 0.88%. Regarding this clone: What it recognizes is unknown.

This clonotype was obtained from a human donor in good health. The chain combines TRBV5-1 with TRBJ2-1; no definite D call. The material sequenced was memory CD4+ T cells from blood. Here the CDR3 DNA reads TGCGCCAGCAGCTTGGGGGCCAGCTCCTACAATGAGCAGTTCTTC. This translates into CASSLGASSYNEQFF.